This T cell receptor (beta chain) stems from a study of radiotherapy plus CTLA-4 blockade in lung cancer. Sequenced by immunoSEQ multiplex PCR; TCRdb stores in-frame clones only, minus some. This sample yields 95,000 to 150,000 clones, of which 70% to 90% are seen a single time; more than 6.5% belongs to the top ten. This clone was observed a handful of times. The CDR3 covers 14 residues. From germline, CDR1 is LNHDA and CDR2 SQIVND (reference sequence). The trim removed 5 bases at V and 6 bases at J, leaving 7 bases unmatched. This sequence joins TRBV19 and TRBJ2-7; 10 bases are shared with TRBD2. This TCR derives from a human donor with non-small cell lung cancer that progressed on radiotherapy plus ipilimumab. This material consisted of peripheral blood, taken from a patient treated with radiotherapy plus ipilimumab. The CDR3 coding sequence is TGTGCCAGTAGTGATACTAGCGGGAAGGTCGAGCAGTACTTC. Its translation: CASSDTSGKVEQYF. The variable domain in full, completed from reference TRBV19 and TRBJ2-7, reads DGGITQSPKYLFRKEGQNVTLSCEQNLNHDAMYWYRQDPGQGLRLIYYSQIVNDFQKGDIAEGYSVSREKKESFPLTVTSAQKNPTAFYLCASSDTSGKVEQYFGPGTRLTVT.